This entry describes one T cell receptor beta chain. The sample belongs to a study of blood T cell repertoires in COVID-19. The wider study: Some COVID-19 samples were acute and others convalescent; all came from the United States, Italy and Spain.

The CDR3 contains 18 residues. V shed 7 bases and J 4 bases; nucleotides not matched to a gene: 12. Per the germline V gene, CDR1 is SGHRS and CDR2 is YFSETQ. Repertoires were generated with immunoSEQ multiplex PCR, while TCRdb's copy carries only in-frame clones and drops some. The sample includes approximately 220,000 clones, 84% of them seen just once. This receptor was identified in a woman between 25 and 40 years old who had recovered from COVID-19. This chain connects TRBV5-1 to TRBJ2-6; 12 positions match TRBD2. The sequencing input was peripheral blood. Written as DNA, the CDR3 is TGCGCCAGCGCAGTTCTAGCGGGAGGGCCGGTAGGGGCCAACGTCCTGACTTTC. Residues: CASAVLAGGPVGANVLTF.